The TCR beta chain under discussion was sequenced for a study of blood T cell repertoires in COVID-19. On the study more broadly: Material from acute and convalescent COVID-19 was sourced from the United States, Italy and Spain. T cells, B-cell-depleted T cells, or PBMCs supplied cDNA or gDNA.

The length of the CDR3 is 15 residues. Germline V gene data show CDR1 as SEHNR and CDR2 as FQNEAQ (reference sequence). V trimming: 10 bases; J trimming: 8 bases; junction bases outside the gene matches: 12. Original processing methods: Amplification of reference gene primers provided the estimated nucleated cell counts. Sequencing was performed with immunoSEQ multiplex PCR; in TCRdb, only in-frame clones are kept and a portion is missing. The V and J calls and the clone size are those of that table, but D and trimming were determined from the DNA. The sample carries a few hundred thousand clones, 85% to 90% recorded once.

This sequence was found in a young man with acute or convalescent COVID-19. The rearrangement uses TRBV7-9 and TRBJ2-1; 12 bases align to TRBD2. Material: peripheral blood. This CDR3 is CATQKGTSGLDEQFF. The CDR3 region has the DNA TGTGCCACCCAGAAGGGGACTAGCGGGCTGGATGAGCAGTTCTTC.